This TCR beta chain was captured in a study of T cell responses to AZD1222 COVID-19 vaccine. Points on this clone: Its antigen is currently unknown.

Per the germline V gene, CDR1 is MDHEN and CDR2 is SYDVKM. The length of the CDR3 is 12 residues. V dropped 5 bases and J dropped 7 bases, with 11 bases sitting between them. Libraries were prepared by immunoSEQ multiplex PCR; TCRdb keeps only in-frame clonotypes and omits some of them. Among some 62,000 clones, around three quarters were seen once, and the ten largest hold about an eighth. Broader study findings: Repertoires were collected only later (after the peak T cell response had occurred). Donors in the cohort were predominantly white British and more often female, and clonal diversity was possibly underestimated.

The receptor comes from an adult in good health. The input for sequencing was peripheral blood, taken on day 0 of AZD1222 vaccination. The V and J genes are TRBV28 and TRBJ2-5; D remains ambiguous. The CDR3 region is CASSPLLGTQYF. CDR3 sequence (DNA): TGTGCCAGCAGTCCCCTCTTAGGGACCCAGTACTTC. The full variable domain, rest sourced from reference TRBV28 and TRBJ2-5, is DVKVTQSSRYLVKRTGEKVFLECVQDMDHENMFWYRQDPGLGLRLIYFSYDVKMKEKGDIPEGYSVSREKKERFSLILESASTNQTSMYLCASSPLLGTQYFGPGTRLLVL.